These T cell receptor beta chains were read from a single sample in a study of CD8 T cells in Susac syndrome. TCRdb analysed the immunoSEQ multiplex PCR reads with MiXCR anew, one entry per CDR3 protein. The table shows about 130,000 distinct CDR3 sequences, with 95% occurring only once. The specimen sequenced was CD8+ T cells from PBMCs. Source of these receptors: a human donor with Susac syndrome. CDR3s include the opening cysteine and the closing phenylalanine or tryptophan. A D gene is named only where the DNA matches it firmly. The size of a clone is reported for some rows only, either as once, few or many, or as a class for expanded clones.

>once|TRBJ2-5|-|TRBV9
CASSQGRIGETQYF
TGTGCCAGCTCCCAAGGGCGCATTGGGGAGACCCAGTACTTC
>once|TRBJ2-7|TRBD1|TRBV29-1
CSVEDRDSYSYEQYF
TGCAGCGTTGAGGACCGGGACAGCTACTCCTACGAGCAGTACTTC
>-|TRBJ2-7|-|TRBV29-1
CSVEDSHQDTLRGQYF
TGCAGCGTTGAAGATTCCCATCAGGATACTTTACGAGGGCAGTACTTC
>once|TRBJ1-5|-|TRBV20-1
CSAANPSGVHQPQHF
TGCAGTGCAGCGAACCCGTCGGGGGTTCATCAGCCCCAGCATTTT
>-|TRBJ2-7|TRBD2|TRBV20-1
CSASVLAGTSYEQYF
TGCAGTGCTAGTGTCCTAGCGGGGACCTCCTACGAGCAGTACTTC
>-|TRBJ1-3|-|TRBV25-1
CASSGSAPSGNTIYF
TGTGCCAGCAGTGGGTCAGCCCCCTCTGGAAACACCATATATTTT
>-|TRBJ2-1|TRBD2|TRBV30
CACNLAGASYNEQFF
TGTGCCTGCAACTTAGCGGGAGCGTCCTACAATGAGCAGTTCTTC
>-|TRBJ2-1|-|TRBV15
CATSLHGGMAYNEQFF
TGTGCCACCAGCCTCCACGGGGGTATGGCCTACAATGAGCAGTTCTTC
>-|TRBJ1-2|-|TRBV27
CASSSTPRAYGYTF
TGTGCCAGCAGTTCGACTCCCAGAGCTTATGGCTACACCTTC
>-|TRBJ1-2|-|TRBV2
CASSSYGYTF
TGTGCCAGCAGCAGTTATGGCTACACCTTC
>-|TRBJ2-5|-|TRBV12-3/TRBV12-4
CASSSSGVGETQYF
TGTGCCAGCAGTTCGTCAGGGGTAGGAGAGACCCAGTACTTC
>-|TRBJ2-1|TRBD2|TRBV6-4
CASSGSGISYNEQFF
TGTGCCAGCAGTGGTAGCGGGATCTCCTACAATGAGCAGTTCTTC
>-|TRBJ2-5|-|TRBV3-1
CASTTSPWETQYF
TGTGCCAGCACTACTAGCCCCTGGGAGACCCAGTACTTC
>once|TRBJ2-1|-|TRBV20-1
CSARLNNEQFF
TGCAGTGCTAGATTAAACAATGAGCAGTTCTTC
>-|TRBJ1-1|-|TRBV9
CASSVGFATTEAFF
TGTGCCAGCAGCGTAGGGTTTGCGACCACTGAAGCTTTCTTT
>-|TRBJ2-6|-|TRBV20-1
CSARDHSSSLFSGANVLTF
TGCAGTGCTAGAGATCACTCTAGTTCCCTCTTCTCTGGGGCCAACGTCCTGACTTTC
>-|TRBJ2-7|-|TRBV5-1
CASSLDPRPGEQYF
TGCGCCAGCAGCTTGGACCCCAGGCCGGGGGAGCAGTACTTC
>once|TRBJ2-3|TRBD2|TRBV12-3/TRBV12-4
CASTKLAGAGTDTQYF
TGTGCCAGCACCAAACTGGCGGGAGCCGGCACAGATACGCAGTATTTT
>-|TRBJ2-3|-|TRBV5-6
CASSFGMPIGTDTQYF
TGTGCCAGCAGCTTCGGCATGCCTATCGGCACAGATACGCAGTATTTT
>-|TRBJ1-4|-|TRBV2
CALREGRETNEKLFF
TGTGCCCTGAGAGAGGGGCGCGAGACAAATGAAAAACTGTTTTTT
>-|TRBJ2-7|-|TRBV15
CATSRSRDASYEQYF
TGTGCCACCAGCAGATCGCGGGACGCTTCCTACGAGCAGTACTTC
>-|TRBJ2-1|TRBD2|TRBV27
CASTSGLYNEQFF
TGTGCCAGTACTAGCGGCCTCTACAATGAGCAGTTCTTC
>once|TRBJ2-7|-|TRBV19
CASSMQEGFSYEQYF
TGTGCCAGTAGTATGCAGGAAGGTTTCTCCTACGAGCAGTACTTC
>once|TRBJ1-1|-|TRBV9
CASSVDKAAPNTEAFF
TGTGCCAGCAGCGTAGACAAGGCTGCACCGAACACTGAAGCTTTCTTT
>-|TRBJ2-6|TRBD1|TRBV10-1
CASRDRLAGANVLTF
TGCGCCAGCCGGGACAGGTTAGCTGGGGCCAACGTCCTGACTTTC
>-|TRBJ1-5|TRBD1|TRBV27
CASSPPGQGDQPQHF
TGTGCCAGCAGCCCACCGGGACAGGGTGATCAGCCCCAGCATTTT
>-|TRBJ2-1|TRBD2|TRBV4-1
CASSHGTSGNYNEQFF
TGCGCCAGCAGCCATGGGACTAGCGGGAACTACAATGAGCAGTTCTTC
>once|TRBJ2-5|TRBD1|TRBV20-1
CSALDRVEETQYF
TGCAGTGCCCTGGACAGGGTCGAAGAGACCCAGTACTTC
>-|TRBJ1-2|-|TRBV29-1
CSVSDRANYGYTF
TGCAGCGTCTCGGACAGAGCTAACTATGGCTACACCTTC
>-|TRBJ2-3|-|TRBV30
CAWSGTAASTDTQYF
TGTGCCTGGAGTGGGACTGCAGCTAGCACAGATACGCAGTATTTT
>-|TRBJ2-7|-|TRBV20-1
CSARGAGYEQYF
TGCAGTGCTAGAGGGGCAGGCTACGAGCAGTACTTC
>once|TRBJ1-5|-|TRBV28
CASRQDNYSNQPQHF
TGTGCCAGCAGGCAGGATAACTATAGCAATCAGCCCCAGCATTTT
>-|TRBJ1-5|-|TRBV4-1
CASSQAQGREPQHF
TGCGCCAGCAGCCAGGCCCAGGGGAGGGAGCCCCAGCATTTT
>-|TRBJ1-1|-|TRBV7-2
CASSISRPTEAFF
TGTGCCAGCAGCATCTCACGCCCCACTGAAGCTTTCTTT
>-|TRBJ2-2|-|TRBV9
CASSEGNTGELFF
TGTGCCAGCAGCGAAGGGAACACCGGGGAGCTGTTTTTT
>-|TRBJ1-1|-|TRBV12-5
CASLPGVNPYTEAFF
TGTGCTAGCCTCCCAGGGGTCAACCCCTACACTGAAGCTTTCTTT
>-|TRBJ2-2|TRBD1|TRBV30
CAWSGGQGNTGELFF
TGTGCCTGGAGTGGGGGACAGGGGAACACCGGGGAGCTGTTTTTT
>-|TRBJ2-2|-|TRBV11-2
CASSLESGTGELFF
TGTGCCAGCAGCTTAGAGTCGGGCACCGGGGAGCTGTTTTTT
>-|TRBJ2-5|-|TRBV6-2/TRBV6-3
CASFSGLGGEETQYF
TGTGCCAGCTTCTCCGGGCTAGGGGGAGAGGAGACCCAGTACTTC
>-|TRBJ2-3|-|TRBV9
CASTPESTDTQYF
TGTGCCAGCACTCCAGAGAGCACAGATACGCAGTATTTT
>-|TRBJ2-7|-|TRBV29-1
CSVTPDERIYEQYF
TGCAGCGTTACCCCCGATGAGAGGATCTACGAGCAGTACTTC